This T cell receptor (beta chain) was captured in a study of blood T cells in healthy people across ages. V shed 4 bases and J shed 5 bases, with 17 bases lying between them. The germline V gene encodes CDR1 SGHTA and CDR2 FQGNSA. The CDR3 sequence is 15 residues long. This clonotype was counted only a few times. The draw of peripheral blood yielded ten milliliters from each donor. Combining a sample-barcoded 5' primer with a J-beta primer mix, a second PCR ran for 7 to 11 cycles. TCRdb recomputed calls from the 5' RACE reads with MiXCR, one row per CDR3 protein. The table shows roughly 1,800,000 distinct CDR3 sequences, with roughly 52% occurring only once.

The origin of this receptor is a woman in her thirties or forties in good health. Input material: blood. This rearrangement joins TRBV7-2 to TRBJ1-2; a possible D gene is TRBD1 (6 bases). Written as DNA, the CDR3 is TGTGCCAGCAGCTACCCAGGGGTGGGGGTATATGGCTACACCTTC. It specifies CASSYPGVGVYGYTF.